These 13 T cell receptor beta chains were sequenced from one sample in a study of regulatory T cells in long-lasting Graves disease. The sample's time point: newly diagnosed GD, antithyroid drugs for less than 3 months. The TCR library was made from RNA extracted from PBMCs. Both iRepertoire HTBI primers and Arm-PCR of CDR3 regions were used to build the TCR beta libraries. A single record per CDR3 protein comes from TCRdb applying MiXCR to the multiplex PCR reads. The sample lists around 500,000 distinct CDR3 sequences, approximately 12% occurring once. These records were also assigned to another study, of T cells in Graves' hyperthyroidism and ophthalmopathy.

The source was peripheral blood mononuclear cells (PBMCs), collected at new diagnosis, from a patient treated with antithyroid drugs. Receptors originate from a woman in her 30s with Graves disease.

V usage is TRBV4-3 and J usage is TRBJ2-7, with D perhaps matching TRBD2 (6 bases). Germline CDR1 reads LGHNA; CDR2 reads YSLEER. The CDR3 is 17 amino acids. V dropped 0 bases and J dropped 0 bases, with 15 bases sitting between them. CDR3 nucleotides: TGCGCCAGCAGCCAAGAAATGTCGGGGGTGAGCTCCTACGAGCAGTACTTC. It translates to CASSQEMSGVSSYEQYF.

This clonotype was recorded many times. The chain links TRBV7-9 to TRBJ2-3; no reliable D call. CDR3 length: 12 residues. The V gene's germline CDR1 is SEHNR and CDR2 FQNEAQ (reference sequence). Deletions cut 5 bases from V and 8 bases from J, with 11 bases between. In nucleotides, the CDR3 is TGTGCCAGCAGCCCTAACGTGGGTACGCAGTATTTT. This codes for CASSPNVGTQYF.

This clonotype was seen at least ten times. This rearrangement joins TRBV3-1 to TRBJ2-3, with D tentatively TRBD2 (5 bases). This CDR3 has 16 residues. Germline CDR1 LGHDT, CDR2 YNNKEL (reference sequence). The germline V and J ends were trimmed by 0 bases and 7 bases, with 17 bases remaining between them. CDR3 loop: CASSQDEVEVENTQYF. The DNA for the CDR3 is TGTGCCAGCAGCCAAGACGAAGTGGAGGTAGAGAATACGCAGTATTTT.

This clonotype was found many times. J is TRBJ1-5 and V is TRBV28, with 8 bases matching TRBD1. This CDR3 contains 15 residues. Germline V lookup: CDR1 MDHEN, CDR2 SYDVKM. The V segment lost 2 bases and the J segment 2 bases; nucleotides outside the gene matches: 2. DNA for the CDR3: TGTGCCAGCAGTTTAGAGACAGGGGGCAATCAGCCCCAGCATTTT. As protein: CASSLETGGNQPQHF.

This chain uses TRBV20-1 with TRBJ2-7; the D gene is possibly TRBD1 (5 bases). The CDR3 loop spans 12 amino acids. Germline loops: CDR1 DFQATT, CDR2 SNEGSKA (reference sequence). V lost 1 base and J lost 4, with 8 bases in between. The CDR3 region is CSARVQGYEQYF. The DNA for the CDR3 is TGCAGTGCTAGAGTTCAGGGATACGAGCAGTACTTC.

This clonotype was recorded many times. The chain recombines TRBV24-1 with TRBJ2-7; TRBD2 aligns across 11 bases. The J segment lost 2 bases and the V segment lost 10 bases, leaving 6 bases of the junction unmatched. This CDR3 spans 14 amino acids. Germline V gene data show CDR1 as KGHDR and CDR2 as SFDVKD. The chain's CDR3 is CATGTSGAPYEQYF. CDR3 in DNA: TGTGCCACTGGGACTAGCGGAGCCCCCTACGAGCAGTACTTC.

This clonotype was counted ten times or more. The rearrangement links TRBV10-3 to TRBJ2-7, with D perhaps matching TRBD1 (6 bases). The CDR3 spans 13 residues. V was clipped by 6 bases and J by 5 bases, with 14 bases between them. The germline gives CDR1 ENHRY, CDR2 SYGVKD. The CDR3 nucleotides read TGTGCCATCAGGGTCACAGGGAGCGACGAGCAGTACTTC. Translated: CAIRVTGSDEQYF.

This clonotype occurred many times. The chain couples TRBV29-1 to TRBJ1-2; unclear D gene. This CDR3 is built from 12 residues. Trimming stripped 3 bases from V and 6 bases from J, with 11 bases between. Germline V gene data show CDR1 as SQVTM and CDR2 as ANQGSEA. Here the CDR3 reads CSVDVVLDGYTF. CDR3 in DNA: TGCAGCGTTGACGTCGTCCTAGATGGCTACACCTTC.

This clonotype was observed at least ten times. The CDR3 DNA reads TGCAGTGCTACCGGGGAGAGATCTAGCACAGATACGCAGTATTTT. Protein sequence: CSATGERSSTDTQYF. This rearrangement joins TRBV20-1 to TRBJ2-3; D perhaps matches TRBD2 (5 bases). The CDR3 totals 15 residues. The V gene's germline CDR1 is DFQATT and CDR2 SNEGSKA (reference sequence). V lost 4 bases and J 0 bases, leaving 14 bases between the germline ends.

This clonotype was counted many times. This sequence joins TRBV28 and TRBJ2-5; 7 bases are shared with TRBD1. The length of the CDR3 is 15 residues. J gave up 2 bases and V 5 bases, and 8 bases lay outside the gene matches. Germline CDR1 MDHEN, CDR2 SYDVKM. The chain's CDR3 is CASSTRKQGQETQYF. The CDR3 DNA sequence: TGTGCCAGCAGTACCAGAAAACAGGGGCAAGAGACCCAGTACTTC.

This clonotype was counted between two and nine times. The chain employs TRBV6-4 and TRBJ1-5; D possibly corresponds to TRBD1 (5 bases). The J call could be wrong; TRBJ2-3 is a better fit for the DNA end. This CDR3 region has 17 residues. Germline V lookup: CDR1 MRHNA, CDR2 SNTAGT. DNA for the CDR3: TGTGCCAGCAGTTACGCAACTACAGGTTATAGCAATCAGCCCCAGTATTTT. Its protein product is CASSYATTGYSNQPQYF.

This clonotype was seen at least ten times. The gene calls are TRBV6-2 or TRBV6-3 and TRBJ2-6; a weak D match, TRBD2 (6 bases). The CDR3 extends over 15 amino acids. Trimming left V 10 bases short and J 2 bases short, with 15 bases between. Germline V gives CDR1 MNHEY, CDR2 SVGEGT. The CDR3 nucleotides read TGTGCCACAGGAGGGATCGGGGCTGGGGCCAACGTCCTGACTTTC. Translating it yields CATGGIGAGANVLTF.

This clonotype was detected many times. The J gene is TRBJ2-3, the V gene TRBV27; D is unresolved. The V end was cut by 2 bases, the J end by 4 bases, with 7 bases between. This CDR3 has 13 residues. Germline CDR1 is MNHEY and CDR2 is SMNVEV (reference sequence). CDR3 loop: CASSLIAADTQYF. The CDR3 DNA follows: TGTGCCAGCAGTTTAATTGCTGCAGATACGCAGTATTTT.